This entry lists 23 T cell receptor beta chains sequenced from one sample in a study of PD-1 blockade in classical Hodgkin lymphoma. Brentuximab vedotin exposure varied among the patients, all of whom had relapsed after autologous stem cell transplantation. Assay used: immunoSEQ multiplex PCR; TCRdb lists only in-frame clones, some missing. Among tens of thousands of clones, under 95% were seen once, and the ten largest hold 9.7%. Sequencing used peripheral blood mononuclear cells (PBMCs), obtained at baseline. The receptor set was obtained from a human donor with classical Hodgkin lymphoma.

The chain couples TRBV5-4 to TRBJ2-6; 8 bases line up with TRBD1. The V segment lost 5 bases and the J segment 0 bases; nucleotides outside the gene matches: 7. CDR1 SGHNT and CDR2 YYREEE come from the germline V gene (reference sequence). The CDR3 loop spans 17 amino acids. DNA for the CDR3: TGTGCCAGCAGGCCAGGGGGCGCGAGCTCTGGGGCCAACGTCCTGACTTTC. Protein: CASRPGGASSGANVLTF.

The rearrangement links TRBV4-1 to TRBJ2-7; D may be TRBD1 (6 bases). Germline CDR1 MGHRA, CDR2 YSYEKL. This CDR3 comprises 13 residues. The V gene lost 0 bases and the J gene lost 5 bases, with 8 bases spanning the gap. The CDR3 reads CASSQEGGDEQYF. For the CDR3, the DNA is TGCGCCAGCAGCCAAGAAGGGGGAGACGAGCAGTACTTC.

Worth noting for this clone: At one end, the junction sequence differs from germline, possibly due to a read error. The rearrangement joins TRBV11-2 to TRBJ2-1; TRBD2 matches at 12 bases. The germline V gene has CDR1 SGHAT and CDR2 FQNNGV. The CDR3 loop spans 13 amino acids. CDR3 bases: TGTGCCAGCGCTGCGACTAGCGGGAGCTTGGATCTCTTC. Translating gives CASAATSGSLDLF. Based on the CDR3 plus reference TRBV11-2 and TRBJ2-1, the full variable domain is EAGVAQSPRYKIIEKRQSVAFWCNPISGHATLYWYQQILGQGPKLLIQFQNNGVVDDSQLPKDRFSAERLKGVDSTLKIQPAKLEDSAVYLCASAATSGSLDLFGPGTRLTVL.

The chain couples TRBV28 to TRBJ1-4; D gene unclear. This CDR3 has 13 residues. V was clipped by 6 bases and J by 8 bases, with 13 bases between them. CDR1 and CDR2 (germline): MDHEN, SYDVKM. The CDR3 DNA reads TGTGCCAGCAGCCCCAGTTTACGGGAAAAACTGTTTTTT. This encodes CASSPSLREKLFF.

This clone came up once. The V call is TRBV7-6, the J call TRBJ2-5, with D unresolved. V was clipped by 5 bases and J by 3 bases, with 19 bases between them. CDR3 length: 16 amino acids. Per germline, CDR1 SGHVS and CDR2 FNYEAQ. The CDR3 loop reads CASSPLEASLKETQYF. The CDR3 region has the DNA TGTGCCAGCAGCCCCCTTGAGGCGAGCCTGAAAGAGACCCAGTACTTC.

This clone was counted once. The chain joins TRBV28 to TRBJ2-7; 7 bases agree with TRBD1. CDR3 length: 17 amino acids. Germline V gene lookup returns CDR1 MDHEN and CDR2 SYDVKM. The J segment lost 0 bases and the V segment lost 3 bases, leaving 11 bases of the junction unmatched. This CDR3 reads CASSFPTQGKFSYEQYF. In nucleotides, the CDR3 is TGTGCCAGCAGTTTCCCCACACAGGGGAAGTTCTCCTACGAGCAGTACTTC. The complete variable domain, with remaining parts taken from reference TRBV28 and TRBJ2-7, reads DVKVTQSSRYLVKRTGEKVFLECVQDMDHENMFWYRQDPGLGLRLIYFSYDVKMKEKGDIPEGYSVSREKKERFSLILESASTNQTSMYLCASSFPTQGKFSYEQYFGPGTRLTVT.

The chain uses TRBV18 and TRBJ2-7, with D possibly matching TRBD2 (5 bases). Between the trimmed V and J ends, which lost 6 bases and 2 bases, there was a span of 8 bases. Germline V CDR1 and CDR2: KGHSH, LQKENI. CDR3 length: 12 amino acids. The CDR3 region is CASSGEPYEQYF. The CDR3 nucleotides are TGTGCCAGCTCCGGGGAACCCTACGAGCAGTACTTC.

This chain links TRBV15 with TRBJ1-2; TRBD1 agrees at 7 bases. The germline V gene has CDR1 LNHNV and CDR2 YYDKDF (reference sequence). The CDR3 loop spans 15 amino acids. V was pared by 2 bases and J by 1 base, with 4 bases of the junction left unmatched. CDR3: CATSRPTGLNYGYTF. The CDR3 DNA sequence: TGTGCCACCAGCAGACCGACAGGGCTTAACTATGGCTACACCTTC. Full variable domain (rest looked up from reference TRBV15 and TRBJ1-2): DAMVIQNPRYQVTQFGKPVTLSCSQTLNHNVMYWYQQKSSQAPKLLFHYYDKDFNNEADTPDNFQSRRPNTSFCFLDIRSPGLGDTAMYLCATSRPTGLNYGYTFGSGTRLTVV.

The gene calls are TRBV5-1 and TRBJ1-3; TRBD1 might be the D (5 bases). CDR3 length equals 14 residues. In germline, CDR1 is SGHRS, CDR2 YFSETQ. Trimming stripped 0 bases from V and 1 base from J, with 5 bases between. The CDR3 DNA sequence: TGCGCCAGCAGCTTGGGACAGTCTGGAAACACCATATATTTT. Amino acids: CASSLGQSGNTIYF.

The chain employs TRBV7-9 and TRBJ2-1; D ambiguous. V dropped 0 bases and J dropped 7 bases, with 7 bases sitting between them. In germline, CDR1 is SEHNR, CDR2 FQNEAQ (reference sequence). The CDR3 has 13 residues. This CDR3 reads CASSLARVNEQFF. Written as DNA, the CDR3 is TGTGCCAGCAGCTTAGCGCGTGTGAATGAGCAGTTCTTC. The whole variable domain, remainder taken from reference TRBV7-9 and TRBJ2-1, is DTGVSQNPRHKITKRGQNVTFRCDPISEHNRLYWYRQTLGQGPEFLTYFQNEAQLEKSRLLSDRFSAERPKGSFSTLEIQRTEQGDSAMYLCASSLARVNEQFFGPGTRLTVL.

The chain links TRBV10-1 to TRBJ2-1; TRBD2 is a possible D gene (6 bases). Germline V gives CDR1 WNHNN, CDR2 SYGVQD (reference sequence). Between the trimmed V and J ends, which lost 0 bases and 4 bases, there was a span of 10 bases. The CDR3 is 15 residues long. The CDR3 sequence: CASSESRGPYNEQFF. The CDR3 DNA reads TGCGCCAGCAGTGAGTCGCGGGGCCCTTACAATGAGCAGTTCTTC.

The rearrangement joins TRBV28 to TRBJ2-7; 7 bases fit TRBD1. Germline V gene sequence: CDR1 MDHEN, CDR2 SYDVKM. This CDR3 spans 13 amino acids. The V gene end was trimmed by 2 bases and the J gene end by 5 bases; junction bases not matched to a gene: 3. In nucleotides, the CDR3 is TGTGCCAGCAGTTTAATCGACAGGGACGAGCAGTACTTC. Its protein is CASSLIDRDEQYF.

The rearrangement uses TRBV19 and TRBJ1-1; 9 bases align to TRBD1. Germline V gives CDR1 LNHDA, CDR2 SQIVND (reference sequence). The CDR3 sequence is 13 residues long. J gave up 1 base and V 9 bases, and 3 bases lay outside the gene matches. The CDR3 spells CASRDRENTEAFF. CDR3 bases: TGTGCCAGCCGGGACAGGGAGAACACTGAAGCTTTCTTT.

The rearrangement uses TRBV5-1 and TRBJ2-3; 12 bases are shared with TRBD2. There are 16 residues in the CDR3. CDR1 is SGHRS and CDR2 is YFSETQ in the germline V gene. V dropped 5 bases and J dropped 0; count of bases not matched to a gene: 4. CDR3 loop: CASSWTSGTSTDTQYF. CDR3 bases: TGCGCCAGCAGTTGGACTAGCGGGACGAGCACAGATACGCAGTATTTT. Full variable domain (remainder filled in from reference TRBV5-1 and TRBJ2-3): KAGVTQTPRYLIKTRGQQVTLSCSPISGHRSVSWYQQTPGQGLQFLFEYFSETQRNKGNFPGRFSGRQFSNSRSEMNVSTLELGDSALYLCASSWTSGTSTDTQYFGPGTRLTVL.

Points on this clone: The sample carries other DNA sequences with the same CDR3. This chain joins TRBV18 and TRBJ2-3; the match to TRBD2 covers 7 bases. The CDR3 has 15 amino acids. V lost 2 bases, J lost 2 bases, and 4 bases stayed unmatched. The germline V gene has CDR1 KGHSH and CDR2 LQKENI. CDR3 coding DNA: TGTGCCAGCTCACCATCGGGGGGATCCACAGATACGCAGTATTTT. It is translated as CASSPSGGSTDTQYF.

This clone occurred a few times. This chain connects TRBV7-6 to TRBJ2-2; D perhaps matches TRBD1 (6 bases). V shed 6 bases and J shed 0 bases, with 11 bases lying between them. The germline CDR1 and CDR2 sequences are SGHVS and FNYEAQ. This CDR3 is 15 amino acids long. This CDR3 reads CASRPTGPNTGELFF. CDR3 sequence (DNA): TGTGCCAGCAGACCTACAGGGCCGAACACCGGGGAGCTGTTTTTT.

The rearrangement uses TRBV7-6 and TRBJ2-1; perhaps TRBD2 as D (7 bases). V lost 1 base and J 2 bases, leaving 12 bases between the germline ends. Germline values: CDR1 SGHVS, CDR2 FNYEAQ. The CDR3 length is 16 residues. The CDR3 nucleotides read TGTGCCAGCAGCTTAGTCGGCGGGGGCCCCTACAATGAGCAGTTCTTC. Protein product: CASSLVGGGPYNEQFF.

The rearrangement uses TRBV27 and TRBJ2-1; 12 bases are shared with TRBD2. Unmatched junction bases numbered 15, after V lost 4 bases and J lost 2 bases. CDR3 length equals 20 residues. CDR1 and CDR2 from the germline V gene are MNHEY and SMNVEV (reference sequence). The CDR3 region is CASSYRSGTSGPSTYNEQFF. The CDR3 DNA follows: TGTGCCAGCAGTTATCGGTCGGGGACTAGCGGGCCCTCGACCTACAATGAGCAGTTCTTC.

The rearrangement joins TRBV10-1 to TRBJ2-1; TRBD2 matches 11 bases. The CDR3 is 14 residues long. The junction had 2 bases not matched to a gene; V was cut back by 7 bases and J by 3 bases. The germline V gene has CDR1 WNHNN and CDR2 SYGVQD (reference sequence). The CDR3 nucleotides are TGCGCCAGCATTACTAGCGGGGGCTACAATGAGCAGTTCTTC. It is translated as CASITSGGYNEQFF.

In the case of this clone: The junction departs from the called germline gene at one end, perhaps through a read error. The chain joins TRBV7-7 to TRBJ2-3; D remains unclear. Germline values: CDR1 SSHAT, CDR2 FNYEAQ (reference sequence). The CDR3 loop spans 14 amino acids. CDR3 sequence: CASSFGGLGDTQYF. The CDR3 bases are TGTGCTAGCAGCTTCGGTGGCTTGGGAGATACGCAGTATTTT.

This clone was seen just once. The CDR3 protein is CASRESGLEQYF. CDR3 coding DNA: TGTGCCAGCAGGGAGTCAGGACTGGAACAGTACTTC. The chain recombines TRBV9 with TRBJ2-7, with a weak D call TRBD2 (5 bases). CDR3 size: 12 residues. Germline V CDR1 and CDR2: SGDLS, YYNGEE. The V end was cut by 5 bases, the J end by 10 bases, with 16 bases between.

The CDR3 loop reads CASSVEGSHEQFF. The DNA for the CDR3 is TGTGCCAGCAGCGTAGAGGGGTCCCATGAGCAGTTCTTC. This sequence joins TRBV9 and TRBJ2-1; D is perhaps TRBD1 (5 bases). V shed 0 bases and J shed 8 bases, with 9 bases lying between them. Per germline, CDR1 SGDLS and CDR2 YYNGEE. CDR3 length: 13 residues.

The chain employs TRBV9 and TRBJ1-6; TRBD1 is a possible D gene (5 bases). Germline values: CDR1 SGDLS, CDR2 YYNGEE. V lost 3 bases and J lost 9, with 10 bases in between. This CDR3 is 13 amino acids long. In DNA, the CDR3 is TGTGCCAGCAGCGGGAGGGGAAGTTCACCCCTCCACTTT. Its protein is CASSGRGSSPLHF. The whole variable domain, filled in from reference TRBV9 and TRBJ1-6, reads DSGVTQTPKHLITATGQRVTLRCSPRSGDLSVYWYQQSLDQGLQFLIQYYNGEERAKGNILERFSAQQFPDLHSELNLSSLELGDSALYFCASSGRGSSPLHFGNGTRLTVT.